This T cell receptor beta chain was found in a study of shared clonotypes between healthy human individuals. Study results and caveats: Rarefaction exposed incomplete sorted-subset sequencing despite large depth. Enrolling few donors narrowed the genetic and exposure-history diversity that was represented.

Comment on this clone: Its antigen remains unknown. One end of the junction does not line up with germline, which may come from a read error.

The V gene's germline CDR1 is LGHNT and CDR2 FRNRAP. This CDR3 region has 18 residues. Running of the assay took place at deep level. TCRdb keeps only in-frame clones here, not all; method: immunoSEQ multiplex PCR. The table lists about 2.4 million clones, approximately 92% of them singletons. The rearrangement joins TRBV12-5 to TRBJ2-7, with 7 positions matching TRBD2. The sequence was collected from a man aged 18 to 30 in good health. The material sequenced was naive CD4+ T cells sorted from blood. Subset: CD45RA+ positively selected. The CDR3 DNA sequence: TGTGCTAGTGGTTTGGTACCCAGCGGGACCTTCTTCTACGATCCAACAGACTTC. Amino acid sequence: CASGLVPSGTFFYDPTDF.